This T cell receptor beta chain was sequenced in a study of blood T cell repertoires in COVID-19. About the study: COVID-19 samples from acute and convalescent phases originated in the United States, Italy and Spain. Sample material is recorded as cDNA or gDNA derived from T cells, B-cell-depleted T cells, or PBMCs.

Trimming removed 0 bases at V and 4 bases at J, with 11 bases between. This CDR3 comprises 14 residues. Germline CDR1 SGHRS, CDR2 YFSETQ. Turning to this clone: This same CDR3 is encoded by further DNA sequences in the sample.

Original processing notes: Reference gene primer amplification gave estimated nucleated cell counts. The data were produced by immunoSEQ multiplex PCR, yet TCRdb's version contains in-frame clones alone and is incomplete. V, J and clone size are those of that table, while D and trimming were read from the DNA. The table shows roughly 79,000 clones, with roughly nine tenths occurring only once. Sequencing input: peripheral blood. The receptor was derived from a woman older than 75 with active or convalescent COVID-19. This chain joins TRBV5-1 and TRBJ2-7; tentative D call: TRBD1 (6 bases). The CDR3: CASSLAQGPYEQYF. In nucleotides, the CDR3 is TGCGCCAGCAGCTTGGCACAGGGACCGTACGAGCAGTACTTC.